The rows below give T cell receptor beta chains drawn from one sample of a study of cytomegalovirus exposure and HLA in healthy donors. Sequenced by immunoSEQ multiplex PCR; TCRdb stores in-frame clones only, minus some. In the table there are roughly 110,000 clones, about four fifths of which are singletons. The sample was PBMCs. The source of these receptors is a man aged 45 to 65 in good health and CMV-seronegative. Both conserved end residues are part of each CDR3. The order of the fields is CDR3 length, J gene, V gene, CDR3 protein.

len: 12; j_gene: TRBJ1-1; v_gene: TRBV13; CDR3aa: CASSLIETEAFF
len: 16; j_gene: TRBJ2-1; v_gene: TRBV14; CDR3aa: CASSQWRGSPVDEQFF
len: 14; j_gene: TRBJ2-5; v_gene: TRBV5-1; CDR3aa: CASSLSGVGETQYF
len: 15; j_gene: TRBJ2-3; v_gene: TRBV5-6; CDR3aa: CASRPTGGSTDTQYF
len: 16; j_gene: TRBJ1-1; v_gene: TRBV30; CDR3aa: CAWRGIRGGLNTEAFF
len: 16; j_gene: TRBJ2-5; v_gene: TRBV5-1; CDR3aa: CASSLVGGGAQETQYF
len: 15; j_gene: TRBJ1-3; v_gene: TRBV6-1; CDR3aa: CASSRTVTSGNTIYF
len: 15; j_gene: TRBJ1-1; v_gene: TRBV28; CDR3aa: CASTRTGDENTEAFF
len: 14; j_gene: TRBJ1-1; v_gene: TRBV5-1; CDR3aa: CASSLSGGNTEAFF
len: 18; j_gene: TRBJ2-3; v_gene: TRBV19; CDR3aa: CASSIPQGTGIVTDTQYF
len: 12; j_gene: TRBJ1-2; v_gene: TRBV6-5; CDR3aa: CASRSRAGGYTF
len: 16; j_gene: TRBJ2-2; v_gene: TRBV5-4; CDR3aa: CASSWERGAETGELFF
len: 13; j_gene: TRBJ2-2; v_gene: TRBV30; CDR3aa: CAWKAGITGELFF
len: 12; j_gene: TRBJ1-2; v_gene: TRBV19; CDR3aa: CASSTGGRGYTF
len: 11; j_gene: TRBJ2-3; v_gene: TRBV20-1; CDR3aa: CSLAGTDTQYF
len: 14; j_gene: TRBJ1-5; v_gene: TRBV5-6; CDR3aa: CASSLVQFNQPQHF
len: 13; j_gene: TRBJ1-2; v_gene: TRBV28; CDR3aa: CASSLRTGRGYTF
len: 13; j_gene: TRBJ2-5; v_gene: TRBV29-1; CDR3aa: CSVEGLAGETQYF
len: 16; j_gene: TRBJ1-2; v_gene: TRBV15; CDR3aa: CATSRDRYPGGHGYTF
len: 15; j_gene: TRBJ2-6; v_gene: TRBV19; CDR3aa: CASGQGSSGANVLTF
len: 17; j_gene: TRBJ1-6; v_gene: TRBV13; CDR3aa: CASSLRQGGSYNSPLHF
len: 15; j_gene: TRBJ1-4; v_gene: TRBV9; CDR3aa: CASSAGVGGGEKLFF
len: 15; j_gene: TRBJ1-6; v_gene: TRBV19; CDR3aa: CASRYRDSYNSPLHF
len: 16; j_gene: TRBJ2-2; v_gene: TRBV18; CDR3aa: CASSSSGTGDTGELFF
len: 14; j_gene: TRBJ1-1; v_gene: TRBV6-5; CDR3aa: CASSRPGGNTEAFF
len: 16; j_gene: TRBJ2-5; v_gene: TRBV28; CDR3aa: CASSDETDKYQETQYF
len: 19; j_gene: TRBJ1-3; v_gene: TRBV19; CDR3aa: CASSSPFSLGRISGNTIYF
len: 14; j_gene: TRBJ2-5; v_gene: TRBV5-8; CDR3aa: CASSSGQGEETQYF
len: 17; j_gene: TRBJ2-6; v_gene: TRBV9; CDR3aa: CASSVQGNLAGANVLTF
len: 13; j_gene: TRBJ1-3; v_gene: TRBV12-5; CDR3aa: CASGQGAGNTIYF
len: 15; j_gene: TRBJ1-2; v_gene: TRBV4-1; CDR3aa: CASSPGTDFQPGYTF
len: 14; j_gene: TRBJ2-3; v_gene: TRBV27; CDR3aa: CASSLWRGADTQYF
len: 14; j_gene: TRBJ1-5; v_gene: TRBV5-5; CDR3aa: CASSVGQLNQPQHF
len: 13; j_gene: TRBJ1-1; v_gene: TRBV7-3; CDR3aa: CASSLSGNTEAFF
len: 15; j_gene: TRBJ2-5; v_gene: TRBV7-9; CDR3aa: CASSLNRDRGETQYF
len: 12; j_gene: TRBJ2-5; v_gene: TRBV6-5; CDR3aa: CATGVGGETQYF
len: 14; j_gene: TRBJ1-2; v_gene: TRBV5-1; CDR3aa: CASSPKGGNYGYTF